A selection of T cell receptor beta chains follows, all from one sample in a study of blood T cell repertoires in COVID-19. Sequencing used immunoSEQ multiplex PCR; TCRdb keeps in-frame clones, though not all of them. This table has approximately 210,000 clones, roughly 90% appearing once. The specimen was peripheral blood. These TCRs come from a man in his 70s with acute or convalescent COVID-19. Both conserved end residues are part of each CDR3. D genes are given only for firm matches. The size field is filled for only some rows; it gives once, few, many or a size class.

clone size: -; V gene: TRBV4-1; J gene: TRBJ2-7; D gene: TRBD2; CDR3 DNA: TGCGCCAGCAGCCAGGCTAGCGGCTACGAGCAGTACTTC; CDR3 protein: CASSQASGYEQYF
clone size: -; V gene: TRBV6-6; J gene: TRBJ1-4; D gene: TRBD1; CDR3 DNA: TGTGCCAGCAGTTATGGGGACAGGGTTGGGGAAAAACTGTTTTTT; CDR3 protein: CASSYGDRVGEKLFF
clone size: -; V gene: TRBV6-5; J gene: TRBJ1-4; D gene: -; CDR3 DNA: TGTGCCAGCAGTACCGTTGGGAGTAATGAAAAACTGTTTTTT; CDR3 protein: CASSTVGSNEKLFF
clone size: -; V gene: TRBV5-6; J gene: TRBJ2-7; D gene: -; CDR3 DNA: TGTGCCAGCAGCTTGGAGGGGGTAAACTACGAGCAGTACTTC; CDR3 protein: CASSLEGVNYEQYF
clone size: -; V gene: TRBV14; J gene: TRBJ1-1; D gene: -; CDR3 DNA: TGTGCCAGCAGCCAGAATGTGGGACAGAACACTGAAGCTTTCTTT; CDR3 protein: CASSQNVGQNTEAFF
clone size: few; V gene: TRBV28; J gene: TRBJ2-7; D gene: TRBD1; CDR3 DNA: TGTGCCAGCCGCGGGACAGGGGATTCCTACGAGCAGTACTTC; CDR3 protein: CASRGTGDSYEQYF
clone size: -; V gene: TRBV11-2; J gene: TRBJ1-6; D gene: -; CDR3 DNA: TGTGCCAGCAGCTTAGATCCAGGGATGAATTCACCCCTCCACTTT; CDR3 protein: CASSLDPGMNSPLHF
clone size: -; V gene: TRBV27; J gene: TRBJ2-2; D gene: TRBD2; CDR3 DNA: TGTGCCAGCAGTTGGTCGGGAGGAAACACCGGGGAGCTGTTTTTT; CDR3 protein: CASSWSGGNTGELFF
clone size: few; V gene: TRBV19; J gene: TRBJ2-1; D gene: TRBD1; CDR3 DNA: TGTGCCAGTAGTATGGACAGGGTAACCTACAATGAGCAGTTCTTC; CDR3 protein: CASSMDRVTYNEQFF
clone size: -; V gene: TRBV6-6; J gene: TRBJ2-1; D gene: TRBD2; CDR3 DNA: TGTGCCAGCTCTACCGGGCTAGCGGGAGGCAATGAGCAGTTCTTC; CDR3 protein: CASSTGLAGGNEQFF
clone size: -; V gene: TRBV19; J gene: TRBJ1-5; D gene: TRBD1; CDR3 DNA: TGTGCCAGTAGTACCGGATTGGGACAGGTCCCTTCGAGCAATCAGCCCCAGCATTTT; CDR3 protein: CASSTGLGQVPSSNQPQHF
clone size: -; V gene: TRBV5-1; J gene: TRBJ1-4; D gene: -; CDR3 DNA: TGCGCCAGCAGCCCGCAGGGGCACGGTAATGAAAAACTGTTTTTT; CDR3 protein: CASSPQGHGNEKLFF
clone size: -; V gene: TRBV7-2; J gene: TRBJ1-2; D gene: -; CDR3 DNA: TGTGCCAGCAGCTTTCAGGGAAACTATGGCTACACCTTC; CDR3 protein: CASSFQGNYGYTF
clone size: -; V gene: TRBV10-2; J gene: TRBJ2-2; D gene: -; CDR3 DNA: TGCGCCAGCAGGAGACAGCGGAACACCGGGGAGCTGTTTTTT; CDR3 protein: CASRRQRNTGELFF
clone size: -; V gene: TRBV3-1/TRBV3-2; J gene: TRBJ1-4; D gene: -; CDR3 DNA: TGTGCCAGCAGCCAAGATGGCGGTAATGAAAAACTGTTTTTT; CDR3 protein: CASSQDGGNEKLFF
clone size: -; V gene: TRBV3-1/TRBV3-2; J gene: TRBJ1-2; D gene: -; CDR3 DNA: TGTGCCAGCAGCCAAGACCCCGGGTATGGCTACACCTTC; CDR3 protein: CASSQDPGYGYTF
clone size: -; V gene: TRBV7-2; J gene: TRBJ2-2; D gene: -; CDR3 DNA: TGTGCCAGCAGCCCCCAACAGGGCACCGGGGAGCTGTTTTTT; CDR3 protein: CASSPQQGTGELFF
clone size: once; V gene: TRBV19; J gene: TRBJ1-1; D gene: -; CDR3 DNA: TGTGCCAGTAGTAGGGCGGGGCAGGCCTACACTGAAGCTTTCTTT; CDR3 protein: CASSRAGQAYTEAFF
clone size: -; V gene: TRBV30; J gene: TRBJ1-5; D gene: -; CDR3 DNA: TGTGCCTGGAGTGCTCTACCACCCAGGGATCAGCCCCAGCATTTT; CDR3 protein: CAWSALPPRDQPQHF
clone size: -; V gene: TRBV19; J gene: TRBJ2-1; D gene: TRBD1; CDR3 DNA: TGTGCCAGTAGTATAGAGGAGACAGGGGGCTACAATGAGCAGTTCTTC; CDR3 protein: CASSIEETGGYNEQFF
clone size: -; V gene: TRBV30; J gene: TRBJ1-2; D gene: -; CDR3 DNA: TGTGCCTGGAGCCCGATGAGCCCGGGGGGCTACACCTTC; CDR3 protein: CAWSPMSPGGYTF
clone size: -; V gene: TRBV28; J gene: TRBJ2-7; D gene: -; CDR3 DNA: TGTGCCAGCAGTACCTCCGGGGGAGCGACCTACGAGCAGTACTTC; CDR3 protein: CASSTSGGATYEQYF
clone size: once; V gene: TRBV5-4; J gene: TRBJ2-5; D gene: TRBD2; CDR3 DNA: TGTGCCAGCAGCCGGACTAGCGGGAGGGTCGGAGAGACCCAGTACTTC; CDR3 protein: CASSRTSGRVGETQYF
clone size: -; V gene: TRBV28; J gene: TRBJ2-5; D gene: TRBD1; CDR3 DNA: TGTGCCAGCTCTACCACCGGGACAGGCAAGGAGACCCAGTACTTC; CDR3 protein: CASSTTGTGKETQYF
clone size: once; V gene: TRBV28; J gene: TRBJ2-3; D gene: TRBD2; CDR3 DNA: TGTGCCAGCAGAGGGAGAGCGGGAGGGGGAGATACGCAGTATTTT; CDR3 protein: CASRGRAGGGDTQYF
clone size: -; V gene: TRBV5-8; J gene: TRBJ1-2; D gene: TRBD1; CDR3 DNA: TGTGCCAGCAGCCTGGGACAGGAACCCGGGGTCTATGGCTACACCTTC; CDR3 protein: CASSLGQEPGVYGYTF
clone size: few; V gene: TRBV7-9; J gene: TRBJ1-4; D gene: -; CDR3 DNA: TGTGCCAGCAGCGGGGAACGGGACACCTATGAAAAACTGTTTTTT; CDR3 protein: CASSGERDTYEKLFF
clone size: -; V gene: TRBV14; J gene: TRBJ1-2; D gene: TRBD1; CDR3 DNA: TGTGCCAGCAGCCAGGACAGGGGGTTCTATGGCTACACCTTC; CDR3 protein: CASSQDRGFYGYTF
clone size: -; V gene: TRBV7-9; J gene: TRBJ2-5; D gene: -; CDR3 DNA: TGTGCCAGCAGCTTAGAGGCCGGGGTCAGGGAGACCCAGTACTTC; CDR3 protein: CASSLEAGVRETQYF
clone size: once; V gene: TRBV15; J gene: TRBJ1-5; D gene: TRBD1; CDR3 DNA: TGTGCCACCAGCAAGGGACAGGGGAACAGTCAGCCCCAGCATTTT; CDR3 protein: CATSKGQGNSQPQHF
clone size: -; V gene: TRBV5-1; J gene: TRBJ2-3; D gene: -; CDR3 DNA: TGCGCCAGCAGCGATCCGACAGGGGAGGGTCCAGATACGCAGTATTTT; CDR3 protein: CASSDPTGEGPDTQYF